This T cell receptor (beta chain) appears in the sequencing data of a study of blood T cell repertoires in COVID-19. Study summary: Sample material is recorded as cDNA or gDNA derived from T cells, B-cell-depleted T cells, or PBMCs.

The assay was immunoSEQ multiplex PCR, and TCRdb's table has in-frame clones only and misses some. The data show approximately 150,000 clones, around 79% seen once. The CDR3 covers 16 residues. Germline-derived CDR1 and CDR2 are SGHRS and YFSETQ. The V end lost 0 bases, the J end lost 0 bases, and 10 bases lay between the germline ends. This chain connects TRBV5-1 to TRBJ1-3; D not certain. The clonotype comes from a woman in her seventies in a cohort exposed to, infected with or recovered from COVID-19 (not recorded which). The sample consisted of PBMCs or T cells enriched from blood (not recorded which). DNA of the CDR3: TGCGCCAGCAGCTTGGTCCCCGGTAGCTCTGGAAACACCATATATTTT. Protein product: CASSLVPGSSGNTIYF.